This T cell receptor beta chain was captured by sequencing in a study of cytomegalovirus exposure and HLA in healthy donors. This clone occurred a few times. The antigen is unknown. PCR was performed using 60 Vbeta and 13 Jbeta primers. Generated by immunoSEQ multiplex PCR, the TCRdb table keeps only in-frame clones and is missing some. The table records approximately 160,000 clones, about 80% of them present only once. Study-level results: The HLA-A and HLA-B alleles of most subjects were reportedly predicted accurately from TCR beta sequences. Later on, an analysis showed TCR association rates differing by HLA locus, with DRB1 the most and HLA-C the fewest.

The sequencing input was PBMCs. This sequence was found in a male donor in good health and CMV-seronegative.

CDR3 sequence (DNA): TGTGCCAGCAGTTCCGACACCGGGGAGCTGTTTTTT. This translates into CASSSDTGELFF. The chain carries TRBV7-8 and TRBJ2-2; D gene unclear. CDR1 is SGHVS and CDR2 is FQNEAQ in the germline V gene. The V end was cut by 6 bases, the J end by 3 bases, with 5 bases between. The CDR3 loop spans 12 amino acids.